What follows is one T cell receptor (beta chain) and its context. Its antigen is unidentified. Treatment here: roughly ten-day PBMC culture with coronavirus spike peptide pools or control peptides (ViraFEST assay). The data originate from a study of vaccination and CD4 T cells after COVID-19. Cultured CD4+ T cells had their DNA profiled by the Oncomine TCR Beta short-read assay. TCRdb reanalysed the PCR reads using MiXCR and keeps one entry per CDR3 protein. Of some 13,000 distinct CDR3 sequences in the sample, 35% were seen once. The V and J ends lost 6 bases and 7 bases respectively, with 16 bases between them. This CDR3 has 13 amino acids. Germline CDR1 is MNHNS and CDR2 is SASEGT.

The sequence was collected from a human donor who had recovered from COVID-19. The V call is TRBV6-1, the J call TRBJ2-7, with D perhaps TRBD1 or TRBD2 (5 bases each). Sequencing was done on a sample of CD4+ T cells from blood, cultured in vitro. The CDR3 DNA is TGTGCCAGCAGACGTGGGGCCCCGGGGGAGCAGTACTTC. Translated, it gives CASRRGAPGEQYF.